The rows below give T cell receptor beta chains drawn from one sample of a study of T cell responses to AZD1222 COVID-19 vaccine. Using immunoSEQ multiplex PCR, the repertoire was profiled, and TCRdb retains in-frame clones only, with some absent. The sample shows more than 50,000 clones, more than 65% of them seen only once. This material consisted of peripheral blood, taken on day 0 of AZD1222 vaccination. These receptors all stem from an adult in good health. Both conserved end residues are part of each CDR3. D genes are given only for firm matches. For some rows the clone size is stated as once, few or many, or as a class when expanded; others skip it.

v_call: TRBV10-3; cdr3_length: 14; j_call: TRBJ1-1; d_call: TRBD1; clone_size: NA; cdr3_nt: TGTGCCATCAGTGAGAGGACAGGGAACACTGAAGCTTTCTTT; cdr3_aa: CAISERTGNTEAFF
v_call: TRBV9; cdr3_length: 16; j_call: TRBJ2-1; d_call: TRBD2; clone_size: NA; cdr3_nt: TGTGCCAGCAGCACCTCTAGCGGGTTTTTCAACAATGAGCAGTTCTTC; cdr3_aa: CASSTSSGFFNNEQFF
v_call: TRBV5-1; cdr3_length: 14; j_call: TRBJ1-5; d_call: NA; clone_size: NA; cdr3_nt: TGCGCCAGCAGTTCGGGGGATAGCAATCAGCCCCAGCATTTT; cdr3_aa: CASSSGDSNQPQHF
v_call: TRBV12-3/TRBV12-4; cdr3_length: 13; j_call: TRBJ2-5; d_call: NA; clone_size: NA; cdr3_nt: TGTGCCAGCAGTCAGGGACACCAAGAGACCCAGTACTTC; cdr3_aa: CASSQGHQETQYF
v_call: TRBV7-2; cdr3_length: 13; j_call: TRBJ1-5; d_call: NA; clone_size: NA; cdr3_nt: TGTGCCAGCAGCATGGGGGTGAGGCAGCCCCAGCATTTT; cdr3_aa: CASSMGVRQPQHF
v_call: TRBV18; cdr3_length: 15; j_call: TRBJ1-3; d_call: NA; clone_size: NA; cdr3_nt: TGTGCCAGCTCACCACAAAGGGTATCTGGAAACACCATATATTTT; cdr3_aa: CASSPQRVSGNTIYF
v_call: TRBV7-2; cdr3_length: 15; j_call: TRBJ1-3; d_call: NA; clone_size: NA; cdr3_nt: TGTGCCAGCAGCTTGGACAGCCACTCTGGAAACACCATATATTTT; cdr3_aa: CASSLDSHSGNTIYF
v_call: TRBV6-2/TRBV6-3; cdr3_length: 17; j_call: TRBJ2-2; d_call: TRBD1; clone_size: NA; cdr3_nt: TGTGCCAGCAGTCCCAGGGGGCCCTCCTCAAACACCGGGGAGCTGTTTTTT; cdr3_aa: CASSPRGPSSNTGELFF
v_call: TRBV7-8; cdr3_length: 17; j_call: TRBJ2-5; d_call: TRBD2; clone_size: NA; cdr3_nt: TGTGCCAGCAGCTTAGGCCCCGGGACTAGCATTCAAGAGACCCAGTACTTC; cdr3_aa: CASSLGPGTSIQETQYF
v_call: TRBV4-2; cdr3_length: 20; j_call: TRBJ2-3; d_call: TRBD2; clone_size: once; cdr3_nt: TGTGCCAGCAGCCAACCCTGGGTGAGAAGTCTAGCGGGAAGCACAGATACGCAGTATTTT; cdr3_aa: CASSQPWVRSLAGSTDTQYF
v_call: TRBV7-9; cdr3_length: 17; j_call: TRBJ2-4; d_call: NA; clone_size: medium-sized; cdr3_nt: TGTGCCAGCAGCTTTGGGGCAGTCGGTTCAGCCAAAAACATTCAGTACTTC; cdr3_aa: CASSFGAVGSAKNIQYF
v_call: TRBV19; cdr3_length: 13; j_call: TRBJ1-5; d_call: TRBD1; clone_size: NA; cdr3_nt: TGTGCCAGTAGTAGACAGGGGATGACGGAACAGCATTTT; cdr3_aa: CASSRQGMTEQHF
v_call: TRBV12-3/TRBV12-4; cdr3_length: 12; j_call: TRBJ2-7; d_call: NA; clone_size: NA; cdr3_nt: TGTGCCAGCAGTTTATCCCGCTACGAGCAGTACTTC; cdr3_aa: CASSLSRYEQYF
v_call: TRBV9; cdr3_length: 19; j_call: TRBJ2-2; d_call: TRBD2; clone_size: medium-sized; cdr3_nt: TGTGCCAGCAGCGCGGGGGGTATGACTAGCGGGCCTAACACCGGGGAGCTGTTTTTT; cdr3_aa: CASSAGGMTSGPNTGELFF
v_call: TRBV5-4; cdr3_length: 15; j_call: TRBJ2-3; d_call: TRBD2; clone_size: NA; cdr3_nt: TGTGCCAGCAGCCCTATAGCGGGAGGGACAGATACGCAGTATTTT; cdr3_aa: CASSPIAGGTDTQYF
v_call: TRBV11-2; cdr3_length: 13; j_call: TRBJ2-1; d_call: NA; clone_size: NA; cdr3_nt: TGTGCCAGCAGCTTAGACGGAAACAATGAGCAGTTCTTC; cdr3_aa: CASSLDGNNEQFF
v_call: TRBV5-6; cdr3_length: 15; j_call: TRBJ1-5; d_call: NA; clone_size: NA; cdr3_nt: TGTGCCAGCAGCTATGGACGGGTGAATAATCAGCCCCAGCATTTT; cdr3_aa: CASSYGRVNNQPQHF
v_call: TRBV2; cdr3_length: 15; j_call: TRBJ1-4; d_call: NA; clone_size: NA; cdr3_nt: TGTGCCAGCAGCGGACTAGGGGGGACTAATGAAAAACTGTTTTTT; cdr3_aa: CASSGLGGTNEKLFF
v_call: TRBV3-1/TRBV3-2; cdr3_length: 15; j_call: TRBJ2-1; d_call: NA; clone_size: NA; cdr3_nt: TGTGCCAGCAGCCAAGTACCGAGCTCCTACAATGAGCAGTTCTTC; cdr3_aa: CASSQVPSSYNEQFF
v_call: TRBV18; cdr3_length: 15; j_call: TRBJ2-3; d_call: TRBD1; clone_size: NA; cdr3_nt: TGTGCCAGCTCACTGTCGGGACAGAAGACAGATACGCAGTATTTT; cdr3_aa: CASSLSGQKTDTQYF
v_call: TRBV7-3; cdr3_length: 16; j_call: TRBJ2-3; d_call: TRBD2; clone_size: NA; cdr3_nt: TGTGCCAGCAGCCCCCCGCTAGCGGGCCTCACAGATACGCAGTATTTT; cdr3_aa: CASSPPLAGLTDTQYF
v_call: TRBV19; cdr3_length: 14; j_call: TRBJ1-2; d_call: TRBD1; clone_size: NA; cdr3_nt: TGTGCCAGTAGACGACAGGGGGCGAGCTATGGCTACACCTTC; cdr3_aa: CASRRQGASYGYTF
v_call: TRBV5-4; cdr3_length: 17; j_call: TRBJ1-2; d_call: NA; clone_size: NA; cdr3_nt: TGTGCCAGCAGCTTGGAGACAGATCAGCTCCTTAACTATGGCTACACCTTC; cdr3_aa: CASSLETDQLLNYGYTF
v_call: TRBV20-1; cdr3_length: 16; j_call: TRBJ1-2; d_call: NA; clone_size: NA; cdr3_nt: TGCAGTGCTAGTAATAGTAGGACTGCCCTAAAGGAGGGCTACACCTTC; cdr3_aa: CSASNSRTALKEGYTF
v_call: TRBV6-5; cdr3_length: 15; j_call: TRBJ2-5; d_call: NA; clone_size: NA; cdr3_nt: TGTGCCAGCAGTCTACAGGGTATTCTTTCGGAGACCCAGTACTTC; cdr3_aa: CASSLQGILSETQYF
v_call: TRBV28; cdr3_length: 15; j_call: TRBJ1-3; d_call: NA; clone_size: NA; cdr3_nt: TGTGCCAGCCTCTCACCGGGGGGGACTCGCAACACCATATATTTT; cdr3_aa: CASLSPGGTRNTIYF
v_call: TRBV6-5; cdr3_length: 14; j_call: TRBJ2-1; d_call: NA; clone_size: NA; cdr3_nt: TGTGCCAGCAGTTACGGGCGGTATGACAATGAGCAGTTCTTC; cdr3_aa: CASSYGRYDNEQFF